This entry lists 9 T cell receptor beta chains sequenced from one sample in a study of T cell responses to AZD1222 COVID-19 vaccine. Using immunoSEQ multiplex PCR, the repertoire was profiled, and TCRdb retains in-frame clones only, with some absent. The data show 70,000 to 90,000 clones, 80% to 90% seen once. Source: peripheral blood, taken 28 days after the second AZD1222 dose. These receptor sequences come from an adult who received the AZD1222 COVID-19 vaccine.

With respect to this clone: Other DNA sequences from this sample encode an identical CDR3 as well. The chain joins TRBV28 to TRBJ1-5; 10 positions match TRBD1. Germline V gene data show CDR1 as MDHEN and CDR2 as SYDVKM. V was clipped by 3 bases and J by 2 bases; unmatched bases: 4. The CDR3 has 16 amino acids. CDR3 nucleotides: TGTGCCAGCAGTTTCCGGGACAGGGGAGGCAATCAGCCCCAGCATTTT. This codes for CASSFRDRGGNQPQHF. Full variable domain (remainder filled in from reference TRBV28 and TRBJ1-5): DVKVTQSSRYLVKRTGEKVFLECVQDMDHENMFWYRQDPGLGLRLIYFSYDVKMKEKGDIPEGYSVSREKKERFSLILESASTNQTSMYLCASSFRDRGGNQPQHFGDGTRLSIL.

V usage is TRBV11-3 and J usage is TRBJ1-1; no reliable D call. The V end was cut by 4 bases, the J end by 9 bases, with 18 bases between. Germline CDR1 reads SGHNT; CDR2 reads YENEEA. This CDR3 has 14 amino acids. In DNA, the CDR3 is TGTGCCAGCAGCTATGAGGACGGAAATCTTCAAGCTTTCTTT. Amino acid sequence: CASSYEDGNLQAFF.

The chain carries TRBV2 and TRBJ1-1; D perhaps matches TRBD1 (5 bases). CDR1 and CDR2 (germline): SNHLY, FYNNEI. V was shortened by 5 bases and J by 0 bases, with 10 bases between the two germline ends. The CDR3 consists of 14 residues. The CDR3: CASSPGRMNTEAFF. For the CDR3, the DNA is TGTGCCAGCAGTCCGGGACGTATGAACACTGAAGCTTTCTTT.

The rearrangement uses TRBV24-1 and TRBJ1-5; no clear D. Deletions cut 0 bases from V and 4 bases from J, with 18 bases between. The CDR3 length is 18 residues. Per germline, CDR1 KGHDR and CDR2 SFDVKD. CDR3 sequence reads: CATSDLQRVGSGNQPQHF. In nucleotides, the CDR3 is TGTGCCACCAGTGATTTGCAAAGGGTAGGAAGTGGGAATCAGCCCCAGCATTTT.

V gene TRBV5-4 combines with J gene TRBJ1-1, with D possibly being TRBD1 (6 bases). The ends were cut back, 4 bases at V and 5 bases at J, with 18 bases in the middle. The CDR3 is 15 residues long. Germline V lookup: CDR1 SGHNT, CDR2 YYREEE (reference sequence). Here the CDR3 DNA reads TGTGCCAGCAGCAGAGACTCTACAGGGTTGACTGAAGCTTTCTTT. It codes for CASSRDSTGLTEAFF. Based on the CDR3 plus reference TRBV5-4 and TRBJ1-1, the full variable domain is ETGVTQSPTHLIKTRGQQVTLRCSSQSGHNTVSWYQQALGQGPQFIFQYYREEENGRGNFPPRFSGLQFPNYSSELNVNALELDDSALYLCASSRDSTGLTEAFFGQGTRLTVV.

The chain couples TRBV14 to TRBJ1-2; D gene unclear. Germline values: CDR1 SGHDN, CDR2 FVKESK. CDR3 length: 14 amino acids. The V end lost 0 bases, the J end lost 5 bases, and 10 bases lay between the germline ends. The CDR3 DNA follows: TGTGCCAGCAGCCAAGATAGGGCAGCGTATGGCTACACCTTC. This codes for CASSQDRAAYGYTF.

This clone was counted between two and nine times. The gene calls are TRBV6-5 and TRBJ1-6, with 8 bases fitting TRBD1. With V trimmed by 8 bases and J by 10 bases, 13 bases remained unmatched. The CDR3 covers 15 residues. Germline assignment: CDR1 MNHEY and CDR2 SVGAGI. Written as DNA, the CDR3 is TGTGCCAGCCGTACTGGACAGGGATCGTTCTCACCCCTCCACTTT. Encoded protein: CASRTGQGSFSPLHF.

V usage is TRBV6-5 and J usage is TRBJ2-7; D might be TRBD1 or TRBD2, each matching 6 bases. The germline V gene has CDR1 MNHEY and CDR2 SVGAGI. The CDR3 has 14 amino acids. Trimming removed 2 bases at V and 0 bases at J, with 8 bases between. The CDR3 sequence: CASSYGGRSYEQYF. The CDR3 DNA is TGTGCCAGCAGTTACGGGGGGCGCTCCTACGAGCAGTACTTC.

This chain joins TRBV28 and TRBJ1-3, with D hard to call. V was cut by 7 bases and J by 7 bases, with 8 bases left in between. Germline CDR1 is MDHEN and CDR2 is SYDVKM. The CDR3 covers 11 residues. The CDR3 is CASMALNTIYF. CDR3 DNA sequence: TGTGCCAGCATGGCCCTTAACACCATATATTTT.